This note documents a single T cell receptor (beta chain) sequence. This clonotype occurred a few times. What antigen it recognizes has not been identified. No quality values exist for individual bases; no much larger clone is one base distant. V drops 0 bases and J drops 3 bases, leaving 7 bases in between. Reading from cysteine to phenylalanine, the CDR3 counts 14 amino acids. The sequence is cut down to CDR3 DNA, 42 bases in frame from base 1. The germline V gene provides CDR1 SGDLS and CDR2 YYNGEE. Instrument on record: Illumina NovaSeq 6000. TCRalpha and TCRbeta cDNA libraries were constructed by 5'RACE with constant-segment primers, with sample barcodes and unique molecular identifiers being introduced. Trizol reagent was used to extract RNA from every sample. Amplification of the libraries took two PCR steps, and the second step added a second sample barcode plus Illumina TruSeq adapters. Sequencing of libraries was performed on an Illumina NovaSeq with 2 x 150 bp paired-end reads. The authors' analysis ran thus. The reads were demultiplexed and collapsed into UMI-guided consensus sequences using migec v1.2.7. With mixcr v2.1.11, UMI consensuses were aligned to TRA and TRB V and J templates and assembled into clonotypes. A clonotype was counted as expanded or contracted only if both edgeR and NoisET called the change significant, with noise models trained on biological replicates. For edgeR calls, the cutoffs were a false discovery rate-adjusted p below 0.01 and a log2 fold-change threshold of 1. As an exploratory analysis of dynamics, max-normalized trajectories of the 1000 most abundant clonotypes were examined with PCA combined with hierarchical clustering. Each responding clone was given a CD4 or CD8 phenotype based on the CD4+ and CD8+ repertoires, which had been sequenced separately. TCRdb cleaned the public reads at Q25 with fastp, built clones with MiXCR and kept in-frame beta chains. Rows merge per CDR3 protein into single entries with the most common DNA and genes. The V and J calls shown here were made by TCRdb, not taken from the authors' results. The sample table records 200,000 to 250,000 distinct CDR3 sequences; over 7.5% of these occur just once. About 3.8% of the sample lies in the top ten.

This specimen belongs to a study of T-cell memory formation after mild COVID-19 (dated by TCRdb to about 2021). A note on the overall study: TCR sequence clusters from the two donors were found to be largely donor specific. Longitudinal TCRalpha and TCRbeta repertoire sequencing tracked T-cell clones expanding and contracting after mild COVID-19 in a couple of donors. Two young, previously healthy adult volunteers made up the cohort, one male and one female.

General findings and caveats noted by the study authors: From day 15 to 85, contracting clones showed balanced CD4/CD8 phenotypes, whereas a second wave of clones that expanded from day 15 to 37 leaned towards CD4+. The second-wave clones that peaked on day 37 were not confirmed to be SARS-CoV-2 specific. Contracting CD4+ clones were located mainly in the CM and EM memory subsets, whereas CD8+ clones were found to be enriched in EMRA. Some responding clones were found in pre-infection memory, which suggests that pre-existing cross-reactive memory T cells took part in the SARS-CoV-2 response. Only a couple of mild cases were covered in the study, and larger cohorts including severe cases with pre-infection samples were considered necessary.

Ficoll-Paque density gradient centrifugation was the method used to isolate PBMCs. Recombination connected TRBV9 to TRBJ2-1; the D segment cannot be called with confidence. The receptor's source is a man aged 18 to 29 who had mild COVID-19 (a few samples of this study predate the infection). The sample titles of this study are shuffled in the database, so cell type and time point are left out; the donor was told from shared clones. Specimen: PBMCs or a T cell subset sorted from them (not recorded which). The CDR3 reads as follows: CASSVGVGYNEQFF. The nucleotide sequence is TGTGCCAGCAGCGTAGGGGTCGGCTACAATGAGCAGTTCTTC. Extended through the reference TRBV9 and TRBJ2-1 proteins, this CDR3 yields the full variable domain: DSGVTQTPKHLITATGQRVTLRCSPRSGDLSVYWYQQSLDQGLQFLIQYYNGEERAKGNILERFSAQQFPDLHSELNLSSLELGDSALYFCASSVGVGYNEQFFGPGTRLTVL.